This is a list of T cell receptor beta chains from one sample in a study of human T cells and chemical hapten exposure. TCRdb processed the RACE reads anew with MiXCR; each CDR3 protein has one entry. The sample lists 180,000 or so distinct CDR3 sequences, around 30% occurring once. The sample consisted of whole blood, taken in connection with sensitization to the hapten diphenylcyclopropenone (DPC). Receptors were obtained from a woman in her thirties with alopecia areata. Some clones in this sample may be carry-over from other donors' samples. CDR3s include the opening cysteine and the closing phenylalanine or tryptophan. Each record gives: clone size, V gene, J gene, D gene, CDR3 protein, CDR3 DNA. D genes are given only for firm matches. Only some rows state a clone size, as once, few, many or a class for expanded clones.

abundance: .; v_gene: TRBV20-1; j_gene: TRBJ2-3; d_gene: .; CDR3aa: CSARDSRVRDTQYF; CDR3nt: TGCAGTGCTAGAGATAGTAGGGTTAGGGATACGCAGTATTTT
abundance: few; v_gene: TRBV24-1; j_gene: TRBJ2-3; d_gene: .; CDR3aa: CATSDISTDTQYF; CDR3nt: TGTGCCACCAGTGATATTAGCACAGATACGCAGTATTTT
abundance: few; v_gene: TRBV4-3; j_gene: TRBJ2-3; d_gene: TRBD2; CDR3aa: CASSQRASGATTDTQYF; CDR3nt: TGCGCCAGCAGCCAAAGGGCTAGCGGGGCTACCACAGATACGCAGTATTTT
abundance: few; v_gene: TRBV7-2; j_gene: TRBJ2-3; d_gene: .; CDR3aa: CASSSGIDTQYF; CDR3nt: TGTGCCAGCAGCTCAGGGATAGATACGCAGTATTTT
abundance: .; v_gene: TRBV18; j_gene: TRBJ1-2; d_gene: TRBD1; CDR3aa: CASSPGTGKYGYTF; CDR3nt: TGTGCCAGCTCACCCGGGACAGGGAAGTATGGCTACACCTTC
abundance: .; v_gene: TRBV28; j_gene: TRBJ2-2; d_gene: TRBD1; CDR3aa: CASRGRQGAGELFF; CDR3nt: TGTGCCAGCCGTGGACGACAGGGGGCCGGGGAGCTGTTTTTT
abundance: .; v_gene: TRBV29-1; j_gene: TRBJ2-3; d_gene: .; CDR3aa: CSVDGGGRDTQYF; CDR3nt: TGCAGCGTTGACGGCGGAGGGAGGGATACGCAGTATTTT
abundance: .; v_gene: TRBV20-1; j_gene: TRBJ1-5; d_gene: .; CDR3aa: CSVTRVGNQPQHF; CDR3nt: TGCAGCGTCACCAGGGTAGGCAATCAGCCCCAGCATTTT
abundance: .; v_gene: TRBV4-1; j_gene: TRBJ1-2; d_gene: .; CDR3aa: CASSQDGPGLDYGYTF; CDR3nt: TGCGCCAGCAGCCAAGACGGTCCGGGGTTGGACTATGGCTACACCTTC
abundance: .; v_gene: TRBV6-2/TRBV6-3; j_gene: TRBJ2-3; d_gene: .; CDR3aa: CASSKGFRAGTYTDTQYF; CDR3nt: TGTGCCAGCAGTAAAGGATTTCGTGCTGGGACCTACACAGATACGCAGTATTTT
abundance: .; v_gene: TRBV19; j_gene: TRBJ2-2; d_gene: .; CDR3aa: CASSMTPMTGVWTGELFF; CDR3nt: TGTGCCAGTAGTATGACTCCCATGACTGGGGTATGGACCGGGGAGCTGTTTTTT
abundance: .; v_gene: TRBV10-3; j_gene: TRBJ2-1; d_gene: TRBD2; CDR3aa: CAIRGLGGAYNEQFF; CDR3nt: TGTGCCATCAGGGGCCTCGGGGGGGCCTACAATGAGCAGTTCTTC
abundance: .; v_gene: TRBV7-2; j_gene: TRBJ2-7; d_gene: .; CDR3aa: CASKPGTPSYEQYF; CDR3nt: TGTGCCAGCAAACCTGGGACACCCTCCTACGAGCAGTACTTC
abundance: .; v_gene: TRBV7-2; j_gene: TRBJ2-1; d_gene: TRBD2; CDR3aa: CASSQTSGGPYNEQFF; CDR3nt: TGTGCCAGCAGCCAGACTAGCGGGGGGCCCTACAATGAGCAGTTCTTC
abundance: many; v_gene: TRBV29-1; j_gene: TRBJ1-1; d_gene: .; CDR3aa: CSALVFRDGAEAFF; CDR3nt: TGCAGCGCCCTGGTTTTTAGGGACGGAGCTGAAGCTTTCTTT
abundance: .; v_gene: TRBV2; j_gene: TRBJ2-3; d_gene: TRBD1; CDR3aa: CASSIALGQGADTQYF; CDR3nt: TGTGCCAGCAGTATTGCCTTAGGACAGGGGGCAGATACGCAGTATTTT
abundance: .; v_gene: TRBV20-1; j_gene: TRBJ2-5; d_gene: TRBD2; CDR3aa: CSARPGGGETQYF; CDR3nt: TGCAGTGCTAGACCGGGGGGAGGAGAGACCCAGTACTTC
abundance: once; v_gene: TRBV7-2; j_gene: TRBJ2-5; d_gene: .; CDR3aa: CASSLWFGTKVETQYF; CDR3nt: TGTGCCAGCAGCTTGTGGTTCGGGACAAAGGTAGAGACCCAGTACTTC
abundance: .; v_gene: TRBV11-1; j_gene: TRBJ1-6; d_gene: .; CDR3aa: CASSTQDGAPLHF; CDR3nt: TGTGCCAGCAGCACCCAGGATGGGGCACCCCTCCACTTT
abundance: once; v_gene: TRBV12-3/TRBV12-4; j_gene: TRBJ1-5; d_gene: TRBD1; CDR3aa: CASSSDRGSNQPQHF; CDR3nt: TGTGCCAGCAGTTCAGACAGGGGGAGCAATCAGCCCCAGCATTTT
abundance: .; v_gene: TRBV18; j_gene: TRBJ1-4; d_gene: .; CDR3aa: CASSPRTPKENEKLFF; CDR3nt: TGTGCCAGCTCACCAAGGACCCCGAAAGAGAATGAAAAACTGTTTTTT
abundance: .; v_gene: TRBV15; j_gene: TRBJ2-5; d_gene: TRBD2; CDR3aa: CATSIDRGGTETPYF; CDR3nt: TGTGCCACCAGCATCGACCGGGGGGGAACAGAGACCCCGTACTTC
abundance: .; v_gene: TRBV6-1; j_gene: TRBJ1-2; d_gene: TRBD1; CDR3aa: CASSETGYSASAAYGYTF; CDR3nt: TGTGCCAGCAGTGAGACAGGGTATTCTGCCTCGGCGGCTTATGGCTACACCTTC
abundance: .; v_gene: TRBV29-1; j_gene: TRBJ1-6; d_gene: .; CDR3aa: CSVWTGSGALHF; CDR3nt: TGCAGCGTTTGGACGGGGTCGGGGGCCCTCCACTTT
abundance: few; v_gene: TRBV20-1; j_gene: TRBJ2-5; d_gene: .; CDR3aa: CSAPTQGIGETQYF; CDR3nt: TGCAGTGCCCCAACGCAGGGGATCGGGGAGACCCAGTACTTC
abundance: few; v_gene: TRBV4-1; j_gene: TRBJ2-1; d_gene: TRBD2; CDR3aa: CASSQDAGGPPYNEQFF; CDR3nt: TGCGCCAGCAGCCAAGATGCGGGAGGACCCCCTTACAATGAGCAGTTCTTC